The sequence of this TCR beta chain was determined in a study of T cell responses to AZD1222 COVID-19 vaccine. Using immunoSEQ multiplex PCR, the repertoire was profiled, and TCRdb retains in-frame clones only, with some absent. The table has just under 150,000 clones, 70% to 90% seen once. Comments on this clone: The antigen is not known.

Overall study findings and caveats: Within unmutated variant regions lay the reported targets of nearly half of spike-specific TCRs. Following two doses of AZD1222, Spike-specific TCR breadth and depth rose. Recipients of AZD1222 seropositive at baseline numbered only five or six. Repertoires were sampled only after the peak T cell response.

The CDR3 contains 15 residues. The germline CDR1 and CDR2 sequences are SGHNT and YYREEE (reference sequence). Unmatched junction bases numbered 8, after V lost 4 bases and J lost 3 bases. The V call is TRBV5-4, the J call TRBJ1-2; TRBD1 matches 8 bases. Sample: peripheral blood, taken 28 days after the second dose of the MenACWY control vaccine. This clonotype was sampled from an adult who received the MenACWY meningococcal vaccine as a control. The CDR3 DNA follows: TGTGCCAGCAGCGCAGCAGGGGGCGCAGACTATGGCTACACCTTC. It codes for CASSAAGGADYGYTF.